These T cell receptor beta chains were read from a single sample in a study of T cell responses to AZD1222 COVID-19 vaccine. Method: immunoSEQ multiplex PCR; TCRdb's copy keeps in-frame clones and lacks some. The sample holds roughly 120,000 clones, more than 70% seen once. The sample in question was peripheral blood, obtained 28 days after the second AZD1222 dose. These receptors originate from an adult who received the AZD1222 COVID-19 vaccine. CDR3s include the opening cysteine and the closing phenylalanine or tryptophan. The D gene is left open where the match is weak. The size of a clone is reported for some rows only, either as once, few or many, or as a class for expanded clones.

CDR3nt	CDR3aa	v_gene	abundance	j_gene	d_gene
TGTGCCAGCAGCCAAGTGTTGGGGGGACGGGTTAATTCACCCCTCCACTTT	CASSQVLGGRVNSPLHF	TRBV3-1/TRBV3-2	.	TRBJ1-6	.
TGCAGCGGGCGGCCGGGGGGAGAGACCCAGTACTTC	CSGRPGGETQYF	TRBV29-1	.	TRBJ2-5	TRBD2
TGTGCCAGTAGTTCGGGACAGCTTCGGGAGACCCAGTACTTC	CASSSGQLRETQYF	TRBV19	.	TRBJ2-5	TRBD1
TGTGCCAGTAATGTGGGGCGAGGGGCCGGCAATCAGCCCCAGCATTTT	CASNVGRGAGNQPQHF	TRBV19	.	TRBJ1-5	.
TGCGCCAGCAGCTTGGGGACAGGTGATGTTGAACAGCCCCAGCATTTT	CASSLGTGDVEQPQHF	TRBV5-1	.	TRBJ1-5	TRBD1
TGTGCCAGCAGCCGCAACACAGGGAGATCCTACGAGCAGTACTTC	CASSRNTGRSYEQYF	TRBV3-1/TRBV3-2	few	TRBJ2-7	.
TGTGCCTGGACCCCACTAGCGGAAAACCACGAGCAGTACTTC	CAWTPLAENHEQYF	TRBV30	.	TRBJ2-7	TRBD2
TGCGCCAGCAGCCATCCCGGGACAGGGCCCCGTGAGCAGTACTTC	CASSHPGTGPREQYF	TRBV4-1	.	TRBJ2-7	TRBD1
TGCGCCAGCAGAGGGACAGCTATGAACACTGAAGCTTTCTTT	CASRGTAMNTEAFF	TRBV5-1	.	TRBJ1-1	TRBD1
TGTGCCAGCAGCCAAGACGGAAGGACTAGCGGGGGGGTAGATGAGCAGTTCTTC	CASSQDGRTSGGVDEQFF	TRBV4-2	.	TRBJ2-1	TRBD2
TGTGCCAGCACCAGCGGGTGGGGCAGGTACGAGCAGTACTTC	CASTSGWGRYEQYF	TRBV6-5	.	TRBJ2-7	.
TGCGCCAGCAGCTTGGACGGGACGGTGAACACTGAAGCTTTCTTT	CASSLDGTVNTEAFF	TRBV5-1	.	TRBJ1-1	.
TGCGCCAGCAGCTTAAGCGTCTATCAAGAGACCCAGTACTTC	CASSLSVYQETQYF	TRBV5-1	.	TRBJ2-5	.
TGCGCCAGCAGCTTGACAGGGGGTAATGGCTATGGCTACACCTTC	CASSLTGGNGYGYTF	TRBV5-1	.	TRBJ1-2	TRBD1
TGCAGCGCCTGGACTAGCGGGGGCTACAATGAGCAGTTCTTC	CSAWTSGGYNEQFF	TRBV29-1	few	TRBJ2-1	TRBD2
TGTGCCAGCAGCTGGTGGGGACGGCTCCAAGAGACCCAGTACTTC	CASSWWGRLQETQYF	TRBV5-6	.	TRBJ2-5	.
TGTGCCAGCAGCCGGGGACCGAACACCGGGGAGCTGTTTTTT	CASSRGPNTGELFF	TRBV5-4	.	TRBJ2-2	.
TGTGCCAGCAGTGCAGGGGTTTCAGGAAACACCATATATTTT	CASSAGVSGNTIYF	TRBV27	.	TRBJ1-3	.
TGTGCCAGCACCAACACTGCGGCGGTCGGTCAGCCCCAGCATTTT	CASTNTAAVGQPQHF	TRBV7-9	.	TRBJ1-5	.
TGTGCCACCAGTGATTTTGGACAGGATAATTCACCCCTCCACTTT	CATSDFGQDNSPLHF	TRBV24-1	.	TRBJ1-6	TRBD1
TGTGCCAGCAGTTTGGGACTAGCGGCGTCCTACGAGCAGTACTTC	CASSLGLAASYEQYF	TRBV27	once	TRBJ2-7	TRBD2
TGTGCCTGGAGTGGCGGACAGGGAAACTACGAGCAGTACTTC	CAWSGGQGNYEQYF	TRBV30	.	TRBJ2-7	TRBD1
TGTGCCAGCAGTGGACAGGGCTCAGATACGCAGTATTTT	CASSGQGSDTQYF	TRBV12-3/TRBV12-4	.	TRBJ2-3	TRBD1
TGTGCCAGCAGCTTAGGTACGGAAGACTATGGCTACACCTTC	CASSLGTEDYGYTF	TRBV7-2	.	TRBJ1-2	.
TGTGCCAGCAGCTTACTCGGGGGGACCTCCTACAATGAGCAGTTCTTC	CASSLLGGTSYNEQFF	TRBV7-6	.	TRBJ2-1	TRBD2
TGTGCCAGGAGGACTAGCGGGGGCAGACGGTCCTACGAGCAGTACTTC	CARRTSGGRRSYEQYF	TRBV21-1	.	TRBJ2-7	.
TGTGCCAGCAGCCGTCCCGCCGGGACAGGGGTTTTCTTC	CASSRPAGTGVFF	TRBV12-3/TRBV12-4	few	TRBJ2-1	TRBD1
TGTGCCAGCAGCTTAGCGTACGGACATAACACTGAAGCTTTCTTT	CASSLAYGHNTEAFF	TRBV11-2	.	TRBJ1-1	.
TGTGCCAGCAGGCCTACAGGGCCCGCCTATGGCTACACCTTC	CASRPTGPAYGYTF	TRBV6-5	few	TRBJ1-2	.
TGTGCCAGCAGCCCAGAGACAGGCTATAGCAATCAGCCCCAGCATTTT	CASSPETGYSNQPQHF	TRBV5-5	.	TRBJ1-5	.
TGTGCCAGCAGCTTGGTTGCAAGCAGCTCCTACAATGAGCAGTTCTTC	CASSLVASSSYNEQFF	TRBV7-9	.	TRBJ2-1	.
TGTGCCAGCAGCCTAGGGGACAGGGGTTACAATGAGCAGTTCTTC	CASSLGDRGYNEQFF	TRBV7-9	.	TRBJ2-1	TRBD1
TGTGCCAGCAGGACGGGGGGCCAGCCCCAGCATTTT	CASRTGGQPQHF	TRBV12-3/TRBV12-4	.	TRBJ1-5	.
TGTGCCAGCAGCTTAGACGGGTCGGGGCGAGACGAGCAGTACTTC	CASSLDGSGRDEQYF	TRBV7-2	.	TRBJ2-7	.
TGCGCCAGCAGCTTCGGGGACACCACCGGGGAGCTGTTTTTT	CASSFGDTTGELFF	TRBV5-1	.	TRBJ2-2	.
TGTGCCAGCAGCCCCCCGAACACCAATTCACCCCTCCACTTT	CASSPPNTNSPLHF	TRBV6-5	.	TRBJ1-6	.
TGTGCCAGCAGCCCCCGACAGTCTTATAATTCACCCCTCCACTTT	CASSPRQSYNSPLHF	TRBV14	.	TRBJ1-6	.
TGTGCCAGCAGTTGGGGGGGCACTGAAGCTTTCTTT	CASSWGGTEAFF	TRBV27	.	TRBJ1-1	.
TGTGCCAGCAGTGAGGTCCCCCTACCGGGGGGTTACAATGAGCAGTTCTTC	CASSEVPLPGGYNEQFF	TRBV2	few	TRBJ2-1	TRBD2
TGTGCCAGCAGCCACGGACAGGGGGCCCATAATTCACCCCTCCACTTT	CASSHGQGAHNSPLHF	TRBV7-2	.	TRBJ1-6	TRBD1
TGTGCCAGCAGCCCCCCCGTGAGGACAGGAGGACTTTTAGAGCAGTACTTC	CASSPPVRTGGLLEQYF	TRBV7-8	.	TRBJ2-7	TRBD1
TGTGCCAGCAGCCGGCCTAGCCGCTACGAGCAGTACTTC	CASSRPSRYEQYF	TRBV28	.	TRBJ2-7	.
TGTGCCACCAGCAGAGCGGGGGTTGATCATACGCAGTATTTT	CATSRAGVDHTQYF	TRBV15	.	TRBJ2-3	.
TGTGCCAGCAGTTACGTGGGAGGGTGGAACACTGAAGCTTTCTTT	CASSYVGGWNTEAFF	TRBV6-2/TRBV6-3	.	TRBJ1-1	.
TGTGCCAGCAGCTTGGCCACAACAGATACGCAGTATTTT	CASSLATTDTQYF	TRBV5-4	once	TRBJ2-3	.
TGTGCCAGCAGCCGTTGGCCATATAATGAAAAACTGTTTTTT	CASSRWPYNEKLFF	TRBV14	.	TRBJ1-4	.
TGTGCCAGCAGGGGGAATGGGGCCAACGTCCTGACTTTC	CASRGNGANVLTF	TRBV28	few	TRBJ2-6	.
TGTGCCAGCAGTCGGACAGGGAGCCTCTACGAGCAGTACTTC	CASSRTGSLYEQYF	TRBV28	.	TRBJ2-7	TRBD1
TGCAGTGCTACTGAGACTAGCGGGGGAAAGACCCAGTACTTC	CSATETSGGKTQYF	TRBV20-1	.	TRBJ2-5	TRBD2
TGTGCCAGCAGCCAAGAGGGACAGGGTGGCGATGGGGCCAACGTCCTGACTTTC	CASSQEGQGGDGANVLTF	TRBV4-2	.	TRBJ2-6	TRBD1
TGTGCCACCAGTGACGATTATGAAAAACTGTTTTTT	CATSDDYEKLFF	TRBV24-1	.	TRBJ1-4	.
TGTGCCAGCAGCGTAGATGAGGGGAGCTCCTATAATTCACCCCTCCACTTT	CASSVDEGSSYNSPLHF	TRBV9	.	TRBJ1-6	.
TGTGCCAGCAGCCTCTCTAGCGGGGGCTTTAACACCGGGGAGCTGTTTTTT	CASSLSSGGFNTGELFF	TRBV7-2	.	TRBJ2-2	TRBD2